In this sample, the clone carrying this T cell receptor beta chain turned up many times. What it binds is unknown. In germline, CDR1 is GTSNPN, CDR2 SVGIG (reference sequence). Trimming shortened V by 6 bases and J by 5 bases, and 16 bases separated the two germline ends. The CDR3 has 13 amino acids. The source of the sample is a study of molecular identifiers for immune sequencing clone quantification. As for the study in general: Four of five splits of RNA from 20,000 or 100,000 naive CD8 cells were sequenced in replicates. Points from the study as a whole: Clones carrying above 20 RNA copies accounted for over 98% of effector molecules, under 1% in naive cells. Identical barcode-sharing TCR molecules could lead to underestimated sizes for highly expanded clones.

TCRdb reprocessed the PCR reads with MiXCR, giving one entry per CDR3 protein. The repertoire holds around 320,000 distinct CDR3 sequences, roughly 24% seen once, with about 0.71% in the top ten. Naive CD8 T cells were sorted, and the gate applied was CD8+CD4-CCR7+CD45RA+. This chain uses TRBV30 with TRBJ1-2; maybe TRBD1 (6 bases). The TCR sequence derives from a human donor in good health. Some libraries in this study had Jurkat cell RNA spiked in. What was sequenced was naive CD8+ T cells from blood, with Jurkat cell RNA spiked in. As to subset: FACS-sorted CD8+CD4-CCR7+CD45RA+ naive T cells. CDR3 protein: CACWGPGGYGYTF. In nucleotides, the CDR3 is TGTGCCTGTTGGGGGCCTGGGGGGTATGGCTACACCTTC.